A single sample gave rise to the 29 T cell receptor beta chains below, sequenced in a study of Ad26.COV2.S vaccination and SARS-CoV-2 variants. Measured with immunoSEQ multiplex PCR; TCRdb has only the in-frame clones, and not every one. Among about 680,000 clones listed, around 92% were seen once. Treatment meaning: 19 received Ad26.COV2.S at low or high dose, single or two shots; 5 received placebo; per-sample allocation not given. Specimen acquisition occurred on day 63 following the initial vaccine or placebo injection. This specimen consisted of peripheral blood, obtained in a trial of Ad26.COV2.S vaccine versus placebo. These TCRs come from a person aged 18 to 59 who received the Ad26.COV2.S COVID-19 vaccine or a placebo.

The CDR3 bases are TGCGCCAGCAGTGACCCGGGACTAGCGGACTCCTACAATGAGCAGTTCTTC. Its protein product is CASSDPGLADSYNEQFF. The rearrangement uses TRBV10-1 and TRBJ2-1, with 11 nucleotides matching TRBD2. The germline V gene encodes CDR1 WNHNN and CDR2 SYGVQD (reference sequence). This CDR3 is 17 amino acids long. After removal of 3 bases from V and 0 bases from J, the junction contained 4 bases not matched to a gene.

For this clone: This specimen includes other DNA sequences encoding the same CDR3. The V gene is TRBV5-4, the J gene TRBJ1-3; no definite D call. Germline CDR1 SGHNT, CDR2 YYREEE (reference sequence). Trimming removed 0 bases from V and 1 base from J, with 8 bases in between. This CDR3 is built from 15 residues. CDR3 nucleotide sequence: TGTGCCAGCAGCTTGGCTGGCGTTTCTGGAAACACCATATATTTT. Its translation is CASSLAGVSGNTIYF. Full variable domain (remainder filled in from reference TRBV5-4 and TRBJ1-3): ETGVTQSPTHLIKTRGQQVTLRCSSQSGHNTVSWYQQALGQGPQFIFQYYREEENGRGNFPPRFSGLQFPNYSSELNVNALELDDSALYLCASSLAGVSGNTIYFGEGSWLTVV.

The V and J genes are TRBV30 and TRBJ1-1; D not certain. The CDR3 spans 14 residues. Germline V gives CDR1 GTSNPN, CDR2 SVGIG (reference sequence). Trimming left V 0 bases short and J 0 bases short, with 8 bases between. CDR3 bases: TGTGCCTGGAGTGTGGGTCTCATGAACACTGAAGCTTTCTTT. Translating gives CAWSVGLMNTEAFF.

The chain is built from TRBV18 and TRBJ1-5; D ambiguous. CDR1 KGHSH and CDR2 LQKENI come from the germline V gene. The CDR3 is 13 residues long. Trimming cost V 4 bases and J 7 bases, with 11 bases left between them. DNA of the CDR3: TGTGCCAGCTCACTAGGCCGAGGACAGCCCCAGCATTTT. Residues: CASSLGRGQPQHF.

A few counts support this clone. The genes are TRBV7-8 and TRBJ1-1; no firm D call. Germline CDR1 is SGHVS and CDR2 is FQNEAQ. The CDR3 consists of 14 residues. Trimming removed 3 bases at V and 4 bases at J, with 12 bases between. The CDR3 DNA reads TGTGCCAGCAGCTTGGCTGAACTGAGCACTGAAGCTTTCTTT. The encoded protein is CASSLAELSTEAFF.

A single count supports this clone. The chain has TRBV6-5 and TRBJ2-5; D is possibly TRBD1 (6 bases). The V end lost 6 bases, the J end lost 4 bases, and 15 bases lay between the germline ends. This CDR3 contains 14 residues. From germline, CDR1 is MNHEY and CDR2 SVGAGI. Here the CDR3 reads CASSHTGFLETQYF. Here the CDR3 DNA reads TGTGCCAGCAGCCACACAGGGTTTTTAGAGACCCAGTACTTC.

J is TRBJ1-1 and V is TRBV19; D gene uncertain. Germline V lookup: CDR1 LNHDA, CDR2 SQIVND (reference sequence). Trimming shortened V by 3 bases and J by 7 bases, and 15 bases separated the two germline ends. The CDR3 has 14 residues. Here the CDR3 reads CASSIAGRRGEAFF. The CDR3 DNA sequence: TGTGCCAGTAGTATTGCCGGGAGACGGGGTGAAGCTTTCTTT.

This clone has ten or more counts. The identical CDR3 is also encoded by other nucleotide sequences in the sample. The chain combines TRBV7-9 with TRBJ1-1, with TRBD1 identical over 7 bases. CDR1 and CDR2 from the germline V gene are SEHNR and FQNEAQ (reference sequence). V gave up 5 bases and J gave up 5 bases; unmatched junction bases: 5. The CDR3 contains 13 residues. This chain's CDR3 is CASSPDRRTEAFF. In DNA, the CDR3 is TGTGCCAGCAGCCCGGACAGGCGTACTGAAGCTTTCTTT.

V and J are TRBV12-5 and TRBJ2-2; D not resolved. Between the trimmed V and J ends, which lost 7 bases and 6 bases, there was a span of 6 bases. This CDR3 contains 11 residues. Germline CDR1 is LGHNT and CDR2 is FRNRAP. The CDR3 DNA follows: TGTGCTAGTGAGGGATCCGGGGAGCTGTTTTTT. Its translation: CASEGSGELFF.

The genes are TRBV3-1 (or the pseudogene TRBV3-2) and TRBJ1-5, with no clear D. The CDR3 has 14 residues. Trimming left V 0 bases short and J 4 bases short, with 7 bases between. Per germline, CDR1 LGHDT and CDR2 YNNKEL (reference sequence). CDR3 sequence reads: CASSQDTVNQPQHF. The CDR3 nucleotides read TGTGCCAGCAGCCAAGATACGGTAAATCAGCCCCAGCATTTT.

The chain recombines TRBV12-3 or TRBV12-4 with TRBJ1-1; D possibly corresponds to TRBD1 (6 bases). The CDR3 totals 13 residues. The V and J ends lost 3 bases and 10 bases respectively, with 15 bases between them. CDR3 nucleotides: TGTGCCAGCAGTTTGGTCACAGGGACACCAGCTTTCTTT. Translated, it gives CASSLVTGTPAFF.

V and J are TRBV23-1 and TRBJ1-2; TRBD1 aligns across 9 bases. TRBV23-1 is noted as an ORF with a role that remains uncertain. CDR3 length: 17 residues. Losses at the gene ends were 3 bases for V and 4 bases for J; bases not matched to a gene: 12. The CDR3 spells CASSQSPGQGNSYGYTF. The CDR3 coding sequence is TGCGCCAGCAGTCAGTCTCCGGGACAGGGAAACAGCTATGGCTACACCTTC.

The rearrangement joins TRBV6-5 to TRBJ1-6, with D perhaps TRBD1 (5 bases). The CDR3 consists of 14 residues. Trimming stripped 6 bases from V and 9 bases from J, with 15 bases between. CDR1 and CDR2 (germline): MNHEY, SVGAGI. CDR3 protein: CASRATGGVSPLHF. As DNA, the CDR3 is TGTGCCAGCAGGGCCACAGGAGGGGTTTCACCCCTCCACTTT.

Written as DNA, the CDR3 is TGTGCCAGCAGCCGACAGGGGGCGGCAGAGACCCAGTACTTC. Translating it yields CASSRQGAAETQYF. This chain links TRBV5-4 with TRBJ2-5, with 10 bases aligning to TRBD1. The CDR3 is 14 amino acids. V shed 4 bases, J shed 4 bases, and the junction held 4 bases outside the gene matches. In germline, CDR1 is SGHNT, CDR2 YYREEE (reference sequence).

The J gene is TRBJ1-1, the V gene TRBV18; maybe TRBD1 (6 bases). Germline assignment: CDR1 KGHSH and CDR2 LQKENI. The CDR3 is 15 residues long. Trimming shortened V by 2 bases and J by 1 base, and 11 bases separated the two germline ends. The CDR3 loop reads CASSPDVQGNTEAFF. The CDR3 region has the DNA TGTGCCAGCTCACCAGACGTACAGGGGAACACTGAAGCTTTCTTT.

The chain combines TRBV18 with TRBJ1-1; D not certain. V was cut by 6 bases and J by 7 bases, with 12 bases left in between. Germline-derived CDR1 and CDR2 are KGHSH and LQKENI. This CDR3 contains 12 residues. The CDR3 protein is CASSLGPGEAFF. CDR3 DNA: TGTGCCAGCTCCCTCGGTCCGGGTGAAGCTTTCTTT.

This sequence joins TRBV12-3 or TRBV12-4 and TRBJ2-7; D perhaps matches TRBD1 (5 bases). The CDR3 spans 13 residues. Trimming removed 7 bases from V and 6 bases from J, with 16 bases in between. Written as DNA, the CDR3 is TGTGCCAGCATGGGGCGGTCATGGGGCGAGCAGTACTTC. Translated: CASMGRSWGEQYF.

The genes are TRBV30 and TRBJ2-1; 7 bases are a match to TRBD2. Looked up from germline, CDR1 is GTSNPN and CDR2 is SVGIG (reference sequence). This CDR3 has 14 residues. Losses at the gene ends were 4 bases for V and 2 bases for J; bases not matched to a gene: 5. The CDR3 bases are TGTGCCTGGAATAAGGGACTACCCTACAATGAGCAGTTCTTC. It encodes CAWNKGLPYNEQFF.

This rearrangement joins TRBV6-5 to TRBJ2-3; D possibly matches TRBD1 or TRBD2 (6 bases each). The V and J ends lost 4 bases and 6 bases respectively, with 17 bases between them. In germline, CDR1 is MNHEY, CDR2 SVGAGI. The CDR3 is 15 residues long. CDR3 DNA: TGTGCCAGCAGTTCGACAGGAGGGTCCGTCGATACGCAGTATTTT. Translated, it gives CASSSTGGSVDTQYF.

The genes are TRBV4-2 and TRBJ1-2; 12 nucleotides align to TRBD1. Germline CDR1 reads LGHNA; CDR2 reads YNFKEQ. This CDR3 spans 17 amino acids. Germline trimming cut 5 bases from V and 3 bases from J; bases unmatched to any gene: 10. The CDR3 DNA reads TGTGCCAGCAGCTACGGGACAGGGGGCGCTTCCGACTATGGCTACACCTTC. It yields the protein CASSYGTGGASDYGYTF.

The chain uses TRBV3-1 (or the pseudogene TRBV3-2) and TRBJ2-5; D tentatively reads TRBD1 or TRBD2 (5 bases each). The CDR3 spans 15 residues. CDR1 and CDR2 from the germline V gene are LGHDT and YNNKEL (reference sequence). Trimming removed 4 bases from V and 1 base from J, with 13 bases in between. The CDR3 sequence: CASSPFYGGQETQYF. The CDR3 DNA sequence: TGTGCCAGCAGCCCGTTTTATGGGGGCCAAGAGACCCAGTACTTC.

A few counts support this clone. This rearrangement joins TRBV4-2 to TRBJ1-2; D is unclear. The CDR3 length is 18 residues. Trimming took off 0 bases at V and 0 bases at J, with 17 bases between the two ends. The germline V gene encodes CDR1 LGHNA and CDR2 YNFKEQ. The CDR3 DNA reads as TGTGCCAGCAGCCAAGATAACGCCCTAGCAGGTACTAACTATGGCTACACCTTC. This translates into CASSQDNALAGTNYGYTF.

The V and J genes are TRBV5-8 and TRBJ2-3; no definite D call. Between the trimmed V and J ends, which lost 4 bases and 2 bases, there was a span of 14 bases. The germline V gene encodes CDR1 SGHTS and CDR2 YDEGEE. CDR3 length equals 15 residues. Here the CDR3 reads CASSPDGVSTDTQYF. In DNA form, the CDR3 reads TGTGCCAGCAGCCCGGATGGGGTCTCCACAGATACGCAGTATTTT.

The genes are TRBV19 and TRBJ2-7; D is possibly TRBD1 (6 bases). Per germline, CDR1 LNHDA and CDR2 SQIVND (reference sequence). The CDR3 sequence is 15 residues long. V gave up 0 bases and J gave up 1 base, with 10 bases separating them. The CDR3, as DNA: TGTGCCAGTAGTATAGACCGGACAGCATCCTACGAGCAGTACTTC. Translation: CASSIDRTASYEQYF.

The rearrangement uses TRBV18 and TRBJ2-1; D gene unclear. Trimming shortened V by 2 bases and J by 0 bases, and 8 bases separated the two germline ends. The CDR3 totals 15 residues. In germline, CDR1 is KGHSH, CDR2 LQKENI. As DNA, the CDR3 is TGTGCCAGCTCACCAGCAGTCAACTCCTACAATGAGCAGTTCTTC. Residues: CASSPAVNSYNEQFF.

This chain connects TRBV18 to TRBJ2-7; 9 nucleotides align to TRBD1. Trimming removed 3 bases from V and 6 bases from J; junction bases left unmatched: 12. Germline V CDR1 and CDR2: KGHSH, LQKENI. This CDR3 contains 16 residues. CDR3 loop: CASSPRSRTGEGEQYF. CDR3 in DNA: TGTGCCAGCTCACCCCGTTCCAGGACAGGGGAAGGCGAGCAGTACTTC.

CDR3 nucleotides: TGCGCCAGCAGCCAGAGACAGCCCCAGCATTTT. Amino acid sequence: CASSQRQPQHF. The rearrangement joins TRBV4-1 to TRBJ1-5; D remains unclear. CDR1 is MGHRA and CDR2 is YSYEKL in the germline V gene. The CDR3 extends over 11 amino acids. Trimming left V 3 bases short and J 7 bases short, with 4 bases between.

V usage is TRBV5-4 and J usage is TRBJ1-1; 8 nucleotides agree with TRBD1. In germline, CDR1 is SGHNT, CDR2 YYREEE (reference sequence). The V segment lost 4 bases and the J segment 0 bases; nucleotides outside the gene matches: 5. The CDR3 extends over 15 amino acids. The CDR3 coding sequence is TGTGCCAGCAGCGCCTACAGGGGGATGAACACTGAAGCTTTCTTT. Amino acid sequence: CASSAYRGMNTEAFF.

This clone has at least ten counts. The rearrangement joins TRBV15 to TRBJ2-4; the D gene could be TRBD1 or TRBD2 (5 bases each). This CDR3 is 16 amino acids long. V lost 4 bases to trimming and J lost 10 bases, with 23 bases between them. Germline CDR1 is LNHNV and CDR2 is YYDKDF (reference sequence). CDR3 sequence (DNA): TGTGCCACCAGCACCTCCTCCGGGCCGTGGTGGGGGATTCAGTACTTC. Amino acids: CATSTSSGPWWGIQYF.